These T cell receptor beta chains were read from a single sample in a study of low-dose radiotherapy and immunotherapy resistance in tumors. TCRdb reprocessed the reads via MiXCR and lists one record per CDR3 protein. The sample records tens of thousands of distinct CDR3 sequences, over 15% being singletons. Sequencing used PBMCs, obtained after low-dose radiotherapy plus immunotherapy. These receptors were collected from a male donor with prostate cancer. The CDR3 runs from the conserved cysteine through the conserved F or W. The D gene is left open where the match is weak. Rows give clone size only sometimes, using once, few, many, or a class for an expanded clone.

D,V,J,size,DNA,CDR3
.,TRBV7-9,TRBJ2-7,many,TGTGCCAGCAGCTTAGCCTCGGGCACCGCGGAAGGGCAGTACTTC,CASSLASGTAEGQYF
.,TRBV20-1,TRBJ2-4,many,TGCAGTGCTAGTACCGGGACTCGGGAAGGAAACATTCAGTACTTC,CSASTGTREGNIQYF
TRBD1,TRBV6-2/TRBV6-3,TRBJ2-1,many,TGTGCCAGCAGTTTCGGGGGACAGGGGAGGAATGAGCAGTTCTTC,CASSFGGQGRNEQFF
TRBD1,TRBV5-1,TRBJ2-7,many,TGCGCCAGCAGCCCGGGACAGGTGAGCTCCTACGAGCAGTACTTC,CASSPGQVSSYEQYF
TRBD2,TRBV6-2/TRBV6-3,TRBJ2-7,many,TGTGCCAGCAGTTACGCCCTAGCGGGAGGGCTAAACTACGAGCAGTACTTC,CASSYALAGGLNYEQYF
.,TRBV6-5,TRBJ2-7,many,TGTGCCAGCAGTTCTCAGGGACGGCGGGGCGAGCAGTACTTC,CASSSQGRRGEQYF
TRBD2,TRBV7-8,TRBJ2-1,.,TGTGCCAGCAGTCCACTAGCGGTTAACTCCTACAATGAGCAGTTCTTC,CASSPLAVNSYNEQFF
.,TRBV7-2,TRBJ2-5,many,TGTGCCAGCAGCTTAGTGGGGGCCGGGTCACAAGAGACCCAGTACTTC,CASSLVGAGSQETQYF
.,TRBV7-2,TRBJ2-1,many,TGTGCCAGCAGCTTGTCGGACTTCAATGAGCAGTTCTTC,CASSLSDFNEQFF
.,TRBV6-6,TRBJ2-3,medium-sized,TGTGCCAGCAGGGCAAGAGATACGCAGTATTTT,CASRARDTQYF
.,TRBV19,TRBJ1-5,many,TGTGCCCCCGGACCCCCATCCGAGGGCGGCAATCAGCCCCAGCATTTT,CAPGPPSEGGNQPQHF
.,TRBV9,TRBJ2-1,many,TGTGCCAGCAGCGTAGTTCTGGCCGCCGGGAGAAATGAGCAGTTCTTC,CASSVVLAAGRNEQFF
TRBD1,TRBV5-6,TRBJ1-4,few,TGTGCCAGCAGCTTTGACAGGGGGGATGAAAAACTGTTTTTT,CASSFDRGDEKLFF
TRBD2,TRBV20-1,TRBJ2-7,many,TGCAGTGCTAGAGATCTAGCGGGAGCCCCCTACGGGCAGTACTTC,CSARDLAGAPYGQYF
TRBD2,TRBV11-2,TRBJ2-1,many,TGTGCCAGCAGCCCCCCCCTAGCGGGGCCGAGCTCCTACAATGAGCAGTTCTTC,CASSPPLAGPSSYNEQFF
.,TRBV7-9,TRBJ1-3,.,TGTGCCAGCAGCCAGCAAAACACCATATATTTT,CASSQQNTIYF
TRBD1,TRBV18,TRBJ2-3,many,TGTGCCAGCTCACCAGCGACAGGGTCAGATACGCAGTATTTT,CASSPATGSDTQYF